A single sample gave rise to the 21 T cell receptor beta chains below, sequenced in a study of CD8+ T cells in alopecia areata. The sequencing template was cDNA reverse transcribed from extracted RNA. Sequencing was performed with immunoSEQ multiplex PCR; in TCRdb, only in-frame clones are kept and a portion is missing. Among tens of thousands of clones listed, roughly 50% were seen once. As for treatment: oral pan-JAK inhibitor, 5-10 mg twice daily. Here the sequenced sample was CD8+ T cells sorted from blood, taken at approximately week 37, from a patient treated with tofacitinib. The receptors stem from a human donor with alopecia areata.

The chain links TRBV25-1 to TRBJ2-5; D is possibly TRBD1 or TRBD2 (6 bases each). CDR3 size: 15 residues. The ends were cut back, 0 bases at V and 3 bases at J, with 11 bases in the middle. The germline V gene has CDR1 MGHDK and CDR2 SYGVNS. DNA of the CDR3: TGTGCCAGCAGTGAATATCGGGGGCGCGAAGAGACCCAGTACTTC. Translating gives CASSEYRGREETQYF. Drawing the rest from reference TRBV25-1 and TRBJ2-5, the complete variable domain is EADIYQTPRYLVIGTGKKITLECSQTMGHDKMYWYQQDPGMELHLIHYSYGVNSTEKGDLSSESTVSRIRTEHFPLTLESARPSHTSQYLCASSEYRGREETQYFGPGTRLLVL.

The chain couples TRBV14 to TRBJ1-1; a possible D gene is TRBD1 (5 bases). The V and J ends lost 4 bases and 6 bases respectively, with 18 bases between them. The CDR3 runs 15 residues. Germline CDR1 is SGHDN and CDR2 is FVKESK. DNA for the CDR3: TGTGCCAGCAGCCTAGTCGGGGGTAGATTCTCTGAAGCTTTCTTT. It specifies CASSLVGGRFSEAFF.

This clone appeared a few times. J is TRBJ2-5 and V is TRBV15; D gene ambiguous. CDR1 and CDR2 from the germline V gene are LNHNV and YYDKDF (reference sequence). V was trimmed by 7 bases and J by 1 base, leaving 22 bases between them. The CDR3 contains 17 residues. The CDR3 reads CATTSSDSFRRQETQYF. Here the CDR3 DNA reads TGTGCCACCACCTCTTCGGATTCCTTCAGGCGCCAAGAGACCCAGTACTTC.

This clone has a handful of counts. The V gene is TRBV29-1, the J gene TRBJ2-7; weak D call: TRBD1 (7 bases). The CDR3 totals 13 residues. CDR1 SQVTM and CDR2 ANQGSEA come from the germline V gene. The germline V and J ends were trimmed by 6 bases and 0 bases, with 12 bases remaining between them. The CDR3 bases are TGCAGCGTCGCGGAGGGGGCCTCCTACGAGCAGTACTTC. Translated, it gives CSVAEGASYEQYF.

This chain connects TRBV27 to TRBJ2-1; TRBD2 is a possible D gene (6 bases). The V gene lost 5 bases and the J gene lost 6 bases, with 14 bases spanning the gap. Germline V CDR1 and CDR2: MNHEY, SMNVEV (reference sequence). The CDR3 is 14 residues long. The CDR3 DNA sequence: TGTGCCAGCAGTCTACGACTAGACGCCAATGAGCAGTTCTTC. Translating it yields CASSLRLDANEQFF.

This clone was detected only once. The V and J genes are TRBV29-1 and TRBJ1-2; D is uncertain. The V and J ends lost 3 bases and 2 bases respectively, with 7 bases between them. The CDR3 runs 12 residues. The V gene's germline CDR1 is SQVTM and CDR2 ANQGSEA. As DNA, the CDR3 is TGCAGCGTTGACCCCAAAAACTATGGCTACACCTTC. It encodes CSVDPKNYGYTF.

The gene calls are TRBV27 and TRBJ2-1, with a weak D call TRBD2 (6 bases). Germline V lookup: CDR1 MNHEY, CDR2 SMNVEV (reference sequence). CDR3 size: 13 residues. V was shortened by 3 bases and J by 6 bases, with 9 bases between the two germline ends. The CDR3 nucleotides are TGTGCCAGCAGTTTTAGCGGACCCAATGAGCAGTTCTTC. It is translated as CASSFSGPNEQFF.

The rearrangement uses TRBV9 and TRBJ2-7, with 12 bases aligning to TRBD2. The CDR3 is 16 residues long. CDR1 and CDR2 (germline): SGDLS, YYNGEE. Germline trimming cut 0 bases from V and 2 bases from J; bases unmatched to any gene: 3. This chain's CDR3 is CASSVGTSGMTYEQYF. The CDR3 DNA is TGTGCCAGCAGCGTAGGGACTAGCGGGATGACCTACGAGCAGTACTTC.

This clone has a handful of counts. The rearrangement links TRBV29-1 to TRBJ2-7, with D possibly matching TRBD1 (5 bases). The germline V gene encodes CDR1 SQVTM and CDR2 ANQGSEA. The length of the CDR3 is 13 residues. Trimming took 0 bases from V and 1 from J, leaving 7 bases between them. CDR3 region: CSVEDRVSYEQYF. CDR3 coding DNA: TGCAGCGTTGAAGACAGGGTATCCTACGAGCAGTACTTC.

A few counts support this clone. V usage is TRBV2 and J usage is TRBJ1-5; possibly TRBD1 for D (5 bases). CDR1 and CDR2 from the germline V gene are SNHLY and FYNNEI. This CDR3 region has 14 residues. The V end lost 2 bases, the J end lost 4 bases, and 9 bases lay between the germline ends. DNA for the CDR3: TGTGCCAGCAGTGAATCAGGGCTAAATCAGCCCCAGCATTTT. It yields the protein CASSESGLNQPQHF.

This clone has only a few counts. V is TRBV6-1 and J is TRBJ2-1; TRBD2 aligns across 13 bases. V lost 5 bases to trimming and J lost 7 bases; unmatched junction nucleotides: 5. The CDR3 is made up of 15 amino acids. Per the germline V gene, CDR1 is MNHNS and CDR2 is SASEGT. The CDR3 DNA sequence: TGTGCCAGCAGTCCACTAGCGGGAGGGCCGAATGAGCAGTTCTTC. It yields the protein CASSPLAGGPNEQFF.

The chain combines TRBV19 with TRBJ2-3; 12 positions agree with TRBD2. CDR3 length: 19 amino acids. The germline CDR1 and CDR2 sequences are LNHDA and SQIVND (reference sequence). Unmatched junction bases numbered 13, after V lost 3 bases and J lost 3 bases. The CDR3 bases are TGTGCCAGTAGTATGCATCCCACGACTAGCGGGAGTCTAACAGATACGCAGTATTTT. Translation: CASSMHPTTSGSLTDTQYF.

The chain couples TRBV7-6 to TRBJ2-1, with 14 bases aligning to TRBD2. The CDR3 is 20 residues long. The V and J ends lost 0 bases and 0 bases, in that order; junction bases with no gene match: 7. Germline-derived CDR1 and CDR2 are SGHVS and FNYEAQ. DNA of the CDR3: TGTGCCAGCAGCTTAGCGATCTCGACTAGCGGGAGGGACTCCTACAATGAGCAGTTCTTC. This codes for CASSLAISTSGRDSYNEQFF.

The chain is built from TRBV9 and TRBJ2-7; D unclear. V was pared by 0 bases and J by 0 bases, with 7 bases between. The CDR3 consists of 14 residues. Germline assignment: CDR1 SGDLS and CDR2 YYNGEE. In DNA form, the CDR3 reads TGTGCCAGCAGCGTAGACCAAAACTCCTACGAGCAGTACTTC. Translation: CASSVDQNSYEQYF.

CDR3 protein: CASSPLLSAFYNEQFF. The CDR3, as DNA: TGTGCCAGCAGCCCCCTACTTAGCGCCTTCTACAATGAGCAGTTCTTC. This chain connects TRBV9 to TRBJ2-1, with D possibly TRBD2 on 5 matching bases. Germline lookup yields CDR1 SGDLS and CDR2 YYNGEE. This CDR3 region has 16 residues. The ends were cut back, 4 bases at V and 3 bases at J, with 17 bases in the middle.

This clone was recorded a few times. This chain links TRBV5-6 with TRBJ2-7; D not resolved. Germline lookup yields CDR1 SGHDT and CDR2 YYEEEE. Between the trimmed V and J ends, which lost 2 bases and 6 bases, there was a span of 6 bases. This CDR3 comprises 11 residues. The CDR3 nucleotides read TGTGCCAGCAGCTTCGTAGGCGAGCAGTACTTC. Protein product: CASSFVGEQYF.

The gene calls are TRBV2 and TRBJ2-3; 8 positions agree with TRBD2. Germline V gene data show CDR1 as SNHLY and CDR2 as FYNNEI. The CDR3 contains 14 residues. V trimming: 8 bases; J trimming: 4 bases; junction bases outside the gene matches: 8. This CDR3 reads CASLSGSLSDTQYF. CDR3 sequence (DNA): TGTGCCAGCCTGAGCGGGAGTTTGTCAGATACGCAGTATTTT.

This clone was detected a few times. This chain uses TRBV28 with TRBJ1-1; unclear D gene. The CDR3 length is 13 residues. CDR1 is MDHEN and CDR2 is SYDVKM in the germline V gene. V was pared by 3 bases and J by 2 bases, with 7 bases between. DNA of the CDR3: TGTGCCAGCAGTTTCCAGCTTAACACTGAAGCTTTCTTT. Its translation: CASSFQLNTEAFF.

This chain's CDR3 is CASSSYYEQYF. In nucleotides, the CDR3 is TGTGCCAGCAGCAGTTACTACGAGCAGTACTTC. The rearrangement links TRBV5-4 to TRBJ2-7; D gene ambiguous. CDR3 length equals 11 residues. The V end was cut by 4 bases, the J end by 3 bases, with 5 bases between. The germline V gene encodes CDR1 SGHNT and CDR2 YYREEE (reference sequence).

CDR3 nucleotides: TGTGCCAGCAGTGCGACAGAATACGAGCAGTACTTC. The encoded protein is CASSATEYEQYF. This chain links TRBV25-1 with TRBJ2-7; D may be TRBD1 (5 bases). CDR3 length: 12 amino acids. Germline V gene data show CDR1 as MGHDK and CDR2 as SYGVNS. V lost 4 bases, J lost 4 bases, and 8 bases lay in between.

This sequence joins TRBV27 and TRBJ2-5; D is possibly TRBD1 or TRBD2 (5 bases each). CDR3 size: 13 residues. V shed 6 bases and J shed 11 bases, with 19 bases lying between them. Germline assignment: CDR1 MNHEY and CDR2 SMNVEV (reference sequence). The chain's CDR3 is CASSLGPSWEQYF. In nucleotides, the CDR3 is TGTGCCAGCAGCCTGGGACCATCGTGGGAGCAGTACTTC.